These 27 T cell receptor beta chains were all obtained from the same sample, sequenced in a study of blood T cell repertoires in COVID-19. Some clones are missing from TCRdb's copy, which holds only in-frame ones; the method was immunoSEQ multiplex PCR. The sample lists roughly 380,000 clones; approximately 90% were seen once. The sample comprised peripheral blood. The receptors derive from a woman in her 40s with COVID-19, enrolled during active disease.

J is TRBJ1-4 and V is TRBV27; 7 nucleotides agree with TRBD1. The V gene end was trimmed by 1 base and the J gene end by 4 bases; junction bases not matched to a gene: 21. Germline CDR1 and CDR2: MNHEY and SMNVEV (reference sequence). This CDR3 region has 21 residues. CDR3 sequence: CASSLFPTGSGYPTSNEKLFF. The CDR3 DNA follows: TGTGCCAGCAGTTTATTCCCGACAGGGTCGGGGTATCCCACAAGTAATGAAAAACTGTTTTTT.

V and J are TRBV6-5 and TRBJ1-2; 11 nucleotides line up with TRBD1. Germline V gene sequence: CDR1 MNHEY, CDR2 SVGAGI. Trimming removed 6 bases from V and 8 bases from J; junction bases left unmatched: 5. The CDR3 runs to 13 residues. The CDR3 coding sequence is TGTGCCAGCAGCTACGGGACAGGGGGGGGCTACACCTTC. This gives the protein CASSYGTGGGYTF.

Remarks on this clone: At one end, the junction sequence differs from germline, possibly due to a read error. The chain joins TRBV3-1 (or the pseudogene TRBV3-2) to TRBJ1-1, with a possible D match to TRBD1 (5 bases). The CDR3 loop spans 15 amino acids. Germline CDR1 is LGHDT and CDR2 is YNNKEL (reference sequence). The CDR3 DNA reads TGTGCCAGCAGGCAAGGGGAGGGCTTACAGACTGAAGCTTTCTTT. Its translation is CASRQGEGLQTEAFF.

Turning to this clone: Within the sample, other DNA sequences also encode this same CDR3. J is TRBJ2-3 and V is TRBV5-1, with D tentatively TRBD1 (6 bases). There are 14 residues in the CDR3. V lost 4 bases and J 0 bases, leaving 9 bases between the germline ends. Germline CDR1 is SGHRS and CDR2 is YFSETQ. The CDR3 loop reads CASSLTGSTDTQYF. The CDR3 coding sequence is TGCGCCAGCAGCCTTACAGGGAGCACAGATACGCAGTATTTT.

This sequence joins TRBV9 and TRBJ2-2; 8 bases map to TRBD2. Unmatched junction bases numbered 5, after V lost 0 bases and J lost 4 bases. CDR1 and CDR2 from the germline V gene are SGDLS and YYNGEE. This CDR3 is 16 amino acids long. The CDR3 coding sequence is TGTGCCAGCAGCGTAGTCGGCGGGAGGATCACCGGGGAGCTGTTTTTT. Amino acids: CASSVVGGRITGELFF.

J is TRBJ1-1 and V is TRBV7-6, with D possibly matching TRBD1 (5 bases). Germline assignment: CDR1 SGHVS and CDR2 FNYEAQ. V was trimmed by 5 bases and J by 11 bases, leaving 18 bases between them. The CDR3 runs 13 residues. CDR3 protein: CASSPPGTGGAFF. The CDR3 DNA is TGTGCCAGCAGCCCGCCAGGGACCGGGGGGGCTTTCTTT.

V and J are TRBV9 and TRBJ2-1; possibly TRBD2 for D (5 bases). CDR1 is SGDLS, CDR2 YYNGEE, per germline. V was cut by 4 bases and J by 0 bases, with 14 bases left in between. The CDR3 extends over 16 amino acids. CDR3 amino acids: CASSTQASYSYNEQFF. The DNA of the CDR3 is TGTGCCAGCAGCACCCAGGCTAGCTACTCCTACAATGAGCAGTTCTTC. The full variable domain, rest sourced from reference TRBV9 and TRBJ2-1, is DSGVTQTPKHLITATGQRVTLRCSPRSGDLSVYWYQQSLDQGLQFLIQYYNGEERAKGNILERFSAQQFPDLHSELNLSSLELGDSALYFCASSTQASYSYNEQFFGPGTRLTVL.

This clone was seen only once. The J gene is TRBJ2-5, the V gene TRBV5-1; D is undetermined. Germline V gives CDR1 SGHRS, CDR2 YFSETQ. The CDR3 has 14 amino acids. V gave up 1 base and J gave up 0 bases, with 7 bases separating them. CDR3 amino acids: CASSLTPYQETQYF. CDR3 coding DNA: TGCGCCAGCAGCTTGACTCCTTACCAAGAGACCCAGTACTTC.

This chain uses TRBV7-9 with TRBJ1-1, with unresolved D. CDR3 length equals 14 residues. Between the trimmed V and J ends, which lost 1 base and 1 base, there was a span of 7 bases. Germline V gene sequence: CDR1 SEHNR, CDR2 FQNEAQ (reference sequence). This CDR3 is CASSLGGWNTEAFF. CDR3 coding DNA: TGTGCCAGCAGCTTAGGAGGCTGGAACACTGAAGCTTTCTTT.

V gene TRBV28 combines with J gene TRBJ1-2; TRBD1 might be the D (6 bases). The V and J ends lost 7 bases and 4 bases respectively, with 16 bases between them. The germline V gene encodes CDR1 MDHEN and CDR2 SYDVKM. The CDR3 runs 14 residues. CDR3 residues: CASKSPGQSYGYTF. The CDR3 nucleotides read TGTGCCAGCAAGAGTCCCGGACAGTCCTATGGCTACACCTTC.

The chain carries TRBV5-4 and TRBJ2-5; TRBD1 agrees at 10 bases. Germline values: CDR1 SGHNT, CDR2 YYREEE (reference sequence). The ends lost 5 bases at V and 4 bases at J; junction bases unmatched: 5. This CDR3 contains 14 residues. The CDR3 bases are TGTGCCAGCAGTCCCGACAGGGGGCGAGAGACCCAGTACTTC. Protein product: CASSPDRGRETQYF.

The chain recombines TRBV5-4 with TRBJ2-3, with D unclear. The CDR3 runs 14 residues. Germline lookup yields CDR1 SGHNT and CDR2 YYREEE (reference sequence). V lost 3 bases and J lost 1, with 9 bases in between. This CDR3 reads CASSSRSRTDTQYF. CDR3 nucleotides: TGTGCCAGCAGCTCCCGGTCCCGCACAGATACGCAGTATTTT. The full variable domain, its missing parts supplied by reference TRBV5-4 and TRBJ2-3, is ETGVTQSPTHLIKTRGQQVTLRCSSQSGHNTVSWYQQALGQGPQFIFQYYREEENGRGNFPPRFSGLQFPNYSSELNVNALELDDSALYLCASSSRSRTDTQYFGPGTRLTVL.

The chain recombines TRBV7-2 with TRBJ1-1; D ambiguous. V shed 1 base and J shed 5 bases, with 11 bases lying between them. The germline CDR1 and CDR2 sequences are SGHTA and FQGNSA. The CDR3 has 14 amino acids. The chain's CDR3 is CASSLGAGGTEAFF. CDR3 bases: TGTGCCAGCAGCTTAGGGGCGGGTGGGACTGAAGCTTTCTTT. The full variable domain, with the rest looked up from reference TRBV7-2 and TRBJ1-1, is GAGVSQSPSNKVTEKGKDVELRCDPISGHTALYWYRQSLGQGLEFLIYFQGNSAPDKSGLPSDRFSAERTGGSVSTLTIQRTQQEDSAVYLCASSLGAGGTEAFFGQGTRLTVV.

The rearrangement joins TRBV28 to TRBJ2-1; 8 bases fit TRBD2. The CDR3 length is 16 residues. Germline V gives CDR1 MDHEN, CDR2 SYDVKM. V lost 4 bases, J lost 3 bases, and 8 bases stayed unmatched. In DNA form, the CDR3 reads TGTGCCAGCAGTTCCCGTGAGCTAGCGGGCTACAATGAGCAGTTCTTC. Amino acids: CASSSRELAGYNEQFF.

This clone showed up just once. The V gene is TRBV7-3, the J gene TRBJ1-2; 7 bases agree with TRBD1. CDR1 and CDR2 from the germline V gene are SGHTA and FQGTGA. After removal of 5 bases from V and 3 bases from J, the junction contained 9 bases not matched to a gene. The CDR3 has 15 residues. CDR3 sequence reads: CASSRSGTEDYGYTF. CDR3 bases: TGTGCCAGCAGCCGATCCGGGACAGAGGACTATGGCTACACCTTC.

The chain recombines TRBV19 with TRBJ2-5, with D perhaps TRBD2 (6 bases). Between the trimmed V and J ends, which lost 4 bases and 5 bases, there was a span of 14 bases. The germline V gene has CDR1 LNHDA and CDR2 SQIVND (reference sequence). The CDR3 spans 14 residues. The CDR3 DNA reads as TGTGCCAGTAGTAACTCGGGCGGGGCCGAGACCCAGTACTTC. Translated, it gives CASSNSGGAETQYF.

This clone turned up a few times. V is TRBV5-1 and J is TRBJ1-2; unclear D gene. Germline V lookup: CDR1 SGHRS, CDR2 YFSETQ. V was clipped by 4 bases and J by 6 bases, with 13 bases between them. The CDR3 is 13 amino acids. CDR3 sequence: CASSRTWRDGYTF. Here the CDR3 DNA reads TGCGCCAGCAGCCGAACCTGGAGGGATGGCTACACCTTC. Looking up the rest from reference TRBV5-1 and TRBJ1-2 gives the full variable domain: KAGVTQTPRYLIKTRGQQVTLSCSPISGHRSVSWYQQTPGQGLQFLFEYFSETQRNKGNFPGRFSGRQFSNSRSEMNVSTLELGDSALYLCASSRTWRDGYTFGSGTRLTVV.

This clone was seen more than once but under ten times. The chain has TRBV19 and TRBJ1-6; no clear D. The ends were cut back, 6 bases at V and 4 bases at J, with 10 bases in the middle. Germline lookup yields CDR1 LNHDA and CDR2 SQIVND (reference sequence). The CDR3 extends over 14 amino acids. This CDR3 is CASRNGQYNSPLHF. The CDR3 DNA reads as TGTGCCAGTAGAAACGGTCAATATAATTCACCCCTCCACTTT.

The chain is built from TRBV14 and TRBJ1-2; 10 nucleotides line up with TRBD1. CDR3 length equals 13 residues. V lost 4 bases and J lost 8; bases outside the gene matches: 4. Germline CDR1 SGHDN, CDR2 FVKESK. The CDR3 spells CASSPRTGGGYTF. The CDR3 region has the DNA TGTGCCAGCAGCCCACGGACAGGGGGAGGCTACACCTTC.

This clone is a singleton in its sample. The rearrangement uses TRBV7-8 and TRBJ1-2, with D unresolved. Germline V gene sequence: CDR1 SGHVS, CDR2 FQNEAQ. This CDR3 has 14 residues. The V and J ends lost 3 bases and 4 bases respectively, with 12 bases between them. The CDR3 bases are TGTGCCAGCAGCTTCGGCCCGGCAGGCTATGGCTACACCTTC. Amino acids: CASSFGPAGYGYTF.

This chain links TRBV6-6 with TRBJ1-1, with D uncertain. The CDR3 totals 13 residues. V was pared by 7 bases and J by 1 base, with 10 bases between. Germline V gene data show CDR1 as MNHNY and CDR2 as SVGAGI (reference sequence). Here the CDR3 reads CASIQSRNTEAFF. The CDR3 DNA sequence: TGTGCCAGCATACAATCAAGGAACACTGAAGCTTTCTTT.

The V gene is TRBV30, the J gene TRBJ1-4, with a weak D call TRBD1 (5 bases). The CDR3 covers 15 residues. Germline CDR1 is GTSNPN and CDR2 is SVGIG (reference sequence). The V end was cut by 3 bases, the J end by 5 bases, with 16 bases between. The CDR3 sequence is CAWRPGGAPNEKLFF. The CDR3 bases are TGTGCCTGGAGGCCCGGTGGGGCCCCAAATGAAAAACTGTTTTTT.

Concerning this clone: This same CDR3 is encoded by further DNA sequences in the sample. The rearrangement uses TRBV7-2 and TRBJ1-1; possibly TRBD1 for D (5 bases). Germline loops: CDR1 SGHTA, CDR2 FQGNSA. Trimming left V 5 bases short and J 1 base short, with 8 bases between. This CDR3 comprises 13 residues. CDR3 protein: CASSSQGNTEAFF. As DNA, the CDR3 is TGTGCCAGCAGCAGTCAGGGGAACACTGAAGCTTTCTTT.

The V and J genes are TRBV24-1 and TRBJ1-6; D is perhaps TRBD1 (5 bases). The CDR3 spans 16 residues. The germline V gene encodes CDR1 KGHDR and CDR2 SFDVKD. V was pared by 8 bases and J by 2 bases, with 15 bases between. CDR3: CATNLGGTPYNSPLHF. DNA for the CDR3: TGTGCCACCAATTTGGGGGGGACCCCCTATAATTCACCCCTCCACTTT.

The table lists this clone with a count of one. The rearrangement uses TRBV24-1 and TRBJ2-5, with D possibly being TRBD1 (6 bases). Germline V gene lookup returns CDR1 KGHDR and CDR2 SFDVKD. V lost 7 bases and J 6 bases, leaving 14 bases between the germline ends. CDR3 length: 13 residues. CDR3 nucleotide sequence: TGTGCCACCAGCAATACAGGGTCGAAGACCCAGTACTTC. This codes for CATSNTGSKTQYF.

A few counts support this clone. This chain links TRBV6-4 with TRBJ2-1; 7 bases match TRBD2. This CDR3 region has 15 residues. Germline V gene lookup returns CDR1 MRHNA and CDR2 SNTAGT. The ends lost 2 bases at V and 5 bases at J; junction bases unmatched: 6. This chain's CDR3 is CASSDRGEGHNEQFF. CDR3 sequence (DNA): TGTGCCAGCAGTGACCGGGGGGAGGGCCACAATGAGCAGTTCTTC.

This clone has just one count. V is TRBV9 and J is TRBJ2-5, with 7 nucleotides matching TRBD2. This CDR3 comprises 16 residues. The junction had 6 bases not matched to a gene; V was cut back by 0 bases and J by 1 base. Germline values: CDR1 SGDLS, CDR2 YYNGEE. The CDR3 reads CASSVDPAGRQETQYF. CDR3 nucleotide sequence: TGTGCCAGCAGCGTAGATCCAGCGGGGCGCCAAGAGACCCAGTACTTC.